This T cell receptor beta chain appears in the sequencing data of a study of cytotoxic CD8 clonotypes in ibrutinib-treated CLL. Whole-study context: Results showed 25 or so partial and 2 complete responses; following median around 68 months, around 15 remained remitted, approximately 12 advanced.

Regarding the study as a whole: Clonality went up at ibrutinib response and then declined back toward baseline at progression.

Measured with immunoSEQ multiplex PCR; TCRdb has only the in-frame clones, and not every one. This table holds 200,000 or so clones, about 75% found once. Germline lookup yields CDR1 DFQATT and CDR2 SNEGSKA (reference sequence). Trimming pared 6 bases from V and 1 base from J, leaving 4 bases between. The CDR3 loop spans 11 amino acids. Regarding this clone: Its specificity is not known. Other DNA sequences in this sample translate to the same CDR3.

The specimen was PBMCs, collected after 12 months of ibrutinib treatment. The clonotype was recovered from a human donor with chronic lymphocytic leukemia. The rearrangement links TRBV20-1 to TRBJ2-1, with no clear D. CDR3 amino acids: CSAGSYNEQFF. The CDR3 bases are TGCAGTGCGGGGTCCTACAATGAGCAGTTCTTC.